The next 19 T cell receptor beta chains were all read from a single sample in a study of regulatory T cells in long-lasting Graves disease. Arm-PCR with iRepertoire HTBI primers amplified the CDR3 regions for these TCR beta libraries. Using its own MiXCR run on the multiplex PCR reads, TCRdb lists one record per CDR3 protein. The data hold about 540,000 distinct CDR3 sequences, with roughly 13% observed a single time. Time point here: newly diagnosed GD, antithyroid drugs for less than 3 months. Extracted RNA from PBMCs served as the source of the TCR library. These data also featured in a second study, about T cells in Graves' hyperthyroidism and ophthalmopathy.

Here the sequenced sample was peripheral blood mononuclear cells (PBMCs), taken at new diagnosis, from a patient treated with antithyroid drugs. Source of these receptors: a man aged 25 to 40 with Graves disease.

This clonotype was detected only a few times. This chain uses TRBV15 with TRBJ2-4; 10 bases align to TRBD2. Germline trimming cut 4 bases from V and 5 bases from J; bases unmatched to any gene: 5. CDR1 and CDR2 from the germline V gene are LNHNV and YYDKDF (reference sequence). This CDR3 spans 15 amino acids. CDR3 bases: TGTGCCACCAGCATCGGGACTAGCGTTCAAAACATTCAGTACTTC. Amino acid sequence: CATSIGTSVQNIQYF.

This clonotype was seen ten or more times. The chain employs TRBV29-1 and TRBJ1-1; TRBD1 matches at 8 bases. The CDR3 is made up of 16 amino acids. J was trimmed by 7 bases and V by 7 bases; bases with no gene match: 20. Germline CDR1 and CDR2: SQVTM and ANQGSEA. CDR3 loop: CSETPQGARGRDEAFF. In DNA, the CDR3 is TGCAGCGAAACCCCCCAGGGGGCTAGGGGGCGAGATGAAGCTTTCTTT.

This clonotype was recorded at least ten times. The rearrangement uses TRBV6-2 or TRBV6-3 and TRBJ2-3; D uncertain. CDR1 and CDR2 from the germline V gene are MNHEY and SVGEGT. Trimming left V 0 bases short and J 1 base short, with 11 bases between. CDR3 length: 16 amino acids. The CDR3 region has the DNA TGTGCCAGCAGTTACTCCAGGCGAATGGGCACAGATACGCAGTATTTT. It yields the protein CASSYSRRMGTDTQYF.

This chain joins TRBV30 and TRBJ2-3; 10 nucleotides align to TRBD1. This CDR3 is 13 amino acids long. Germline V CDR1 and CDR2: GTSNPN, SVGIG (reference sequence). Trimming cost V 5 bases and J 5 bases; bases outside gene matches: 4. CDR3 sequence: CAWQGDRGDTQYF. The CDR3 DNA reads TGTGCCTGGCAGGGGGACAGGGGAGATACGCAGTATTTT.

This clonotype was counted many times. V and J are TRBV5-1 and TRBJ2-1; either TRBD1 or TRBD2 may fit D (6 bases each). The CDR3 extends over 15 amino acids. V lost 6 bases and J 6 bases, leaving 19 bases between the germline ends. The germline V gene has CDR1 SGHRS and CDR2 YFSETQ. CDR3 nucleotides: TGCGCCAGCATCCCGTTGGGGGGACACACCAATGAGCAGTTCTTC. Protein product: CASIPLGGHTNEQFF.

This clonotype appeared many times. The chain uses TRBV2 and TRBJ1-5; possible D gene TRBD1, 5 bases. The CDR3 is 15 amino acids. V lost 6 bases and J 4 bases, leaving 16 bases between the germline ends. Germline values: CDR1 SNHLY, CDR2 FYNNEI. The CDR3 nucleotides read TGTGCCAGCAGCCCTCCCGGGGCCCCGAATCAGCCCCAGCATTTT. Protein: CASSPPGAPNQPQHF.

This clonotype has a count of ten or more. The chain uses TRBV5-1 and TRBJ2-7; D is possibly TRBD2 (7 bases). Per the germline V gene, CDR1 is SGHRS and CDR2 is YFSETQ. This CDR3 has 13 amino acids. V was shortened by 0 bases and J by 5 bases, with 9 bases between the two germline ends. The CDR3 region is CASSLAGGHEQYF. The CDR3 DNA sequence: TGCGCCAGCAGCTTGGCGGGGGGCCACGAGCAGTACTTC.

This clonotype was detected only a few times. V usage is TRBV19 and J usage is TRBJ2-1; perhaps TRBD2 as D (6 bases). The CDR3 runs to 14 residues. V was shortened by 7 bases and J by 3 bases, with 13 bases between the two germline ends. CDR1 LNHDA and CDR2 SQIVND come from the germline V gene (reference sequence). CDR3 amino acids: CASNLGLIYNEQFF. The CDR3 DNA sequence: TGTGCCAGTAACTTGGGACTCATCTACAATGAGCAGTTCTTC.

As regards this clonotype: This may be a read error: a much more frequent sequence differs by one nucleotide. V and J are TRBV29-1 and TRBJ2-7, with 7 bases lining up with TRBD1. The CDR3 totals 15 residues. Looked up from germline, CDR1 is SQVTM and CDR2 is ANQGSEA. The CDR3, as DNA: TGCGGCGTTGAAGTGCCAGGGGGATTGGCCTACGAGCAGTACTTC. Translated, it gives CGVEVPGGLAYEQYF.

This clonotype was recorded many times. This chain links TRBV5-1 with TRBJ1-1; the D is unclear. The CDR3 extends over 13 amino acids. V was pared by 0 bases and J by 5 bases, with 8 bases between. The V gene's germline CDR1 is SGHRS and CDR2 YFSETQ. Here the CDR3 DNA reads TGCGCCAGCAGCTTGGCCGAGGAGACTGAAGCTTTCTTT. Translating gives CASSLAEETEAFF.

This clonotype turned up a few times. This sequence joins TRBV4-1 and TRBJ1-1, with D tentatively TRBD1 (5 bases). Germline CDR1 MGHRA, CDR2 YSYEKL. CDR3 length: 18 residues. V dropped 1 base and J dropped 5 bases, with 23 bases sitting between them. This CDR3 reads CASSQGWGPNRGGTEAFF. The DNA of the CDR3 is TGCGCCAGCAGCCAAGGATGGGGCCCGAACCGGGGAGGAACTGAAGCTTTCTTT.

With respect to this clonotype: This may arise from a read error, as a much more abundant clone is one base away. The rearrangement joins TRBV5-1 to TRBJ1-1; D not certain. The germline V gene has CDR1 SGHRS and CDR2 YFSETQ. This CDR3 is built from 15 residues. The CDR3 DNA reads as TGCGCCGGCAGCTTGAGGGAGAAGAGGAACACTGAAGCTTTCTTT. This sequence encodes CAGSLREKRNTEAFF.

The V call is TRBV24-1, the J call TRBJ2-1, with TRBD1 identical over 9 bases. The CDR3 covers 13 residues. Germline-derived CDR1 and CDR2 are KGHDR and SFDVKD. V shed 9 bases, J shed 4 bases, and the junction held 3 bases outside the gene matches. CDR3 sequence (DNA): TGTGCCACCGCGGGACAGGGTTACAATGAGCAGTTCTTC. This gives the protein CATAGQGYNEQFF.

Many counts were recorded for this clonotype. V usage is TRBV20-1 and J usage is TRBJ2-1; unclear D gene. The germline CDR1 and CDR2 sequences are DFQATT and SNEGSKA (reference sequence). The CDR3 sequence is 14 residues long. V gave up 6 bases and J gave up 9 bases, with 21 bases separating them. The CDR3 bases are TGCAGTGCCACAGACCCGAGACCCCCCAGTGAGCAGTTCTTC. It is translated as CSATDPRPPSEQFF.

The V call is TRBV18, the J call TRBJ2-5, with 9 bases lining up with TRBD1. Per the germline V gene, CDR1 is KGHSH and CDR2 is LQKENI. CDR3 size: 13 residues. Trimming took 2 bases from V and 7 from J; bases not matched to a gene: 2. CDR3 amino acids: CASSPRDRATQYF. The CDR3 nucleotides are TGTGCCAGCTCACCAAGGGACAGGGCGACCCAGTACTTC.

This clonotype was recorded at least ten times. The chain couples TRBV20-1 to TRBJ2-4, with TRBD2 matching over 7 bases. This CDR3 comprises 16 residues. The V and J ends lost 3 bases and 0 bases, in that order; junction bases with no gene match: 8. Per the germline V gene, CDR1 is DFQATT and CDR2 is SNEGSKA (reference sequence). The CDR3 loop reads CSASEAGALAKNIQYF. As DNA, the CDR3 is TGCAGTGCTAGCGAGGCGGGAGCCCTAGCCAAAAACATTCAGTACTTC.

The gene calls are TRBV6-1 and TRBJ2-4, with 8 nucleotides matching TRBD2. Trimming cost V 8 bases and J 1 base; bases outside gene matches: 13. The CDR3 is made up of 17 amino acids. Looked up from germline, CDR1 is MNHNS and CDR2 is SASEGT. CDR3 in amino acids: CASGNSGKGAAKNIQYF. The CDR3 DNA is TGTGCCAGCGGGAATAGCGGGAAAGGGGCGGCCAAAAACATTCAGTACTTC.

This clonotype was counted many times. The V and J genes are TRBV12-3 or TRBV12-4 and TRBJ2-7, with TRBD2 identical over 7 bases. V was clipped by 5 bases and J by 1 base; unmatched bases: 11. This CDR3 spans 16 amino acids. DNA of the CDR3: TGTGCCAGCAGTACTCCGGGACTAACCCTTTCCTACGAGCAGTACTTC. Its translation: CASSTPGLTLSYEQYF.

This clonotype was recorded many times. The CDR3 spells CASSWAGVWEQYF. The CDR3 DNA follows: TGTGCCAGCAGCTGGGCAGGGGTGTGGGAGCAGTACTTC. The J gene is TRBJ2-7, the V gene TRBV7-2, with D possibly matching TRBD1 (6 bases). CDR1 is SGHTA, CDR2 FQGNSA, per germline. This CDR3 is built from 13 residues. V gave up 4 bases and J gave up 7 bases, with 14 bases separating them.